This is a list of T cell receptor beta chains from one sample in a study of Ad26.COV2.S vaccination and SARS-CoV-2 variants. Profiled with immunoSEQ multiplex PCR; TCRdb holds only in-frame clones, not every one. Seen here are more than 300,000 clones, roughly 80% observed once, and the top ten hold 2.1%. Here the sequenced sample was peripheral blood, taken in a trial of Ad26.COV2.S vaccine versus placebo. The receptors shown here come from a person between 18 and 65 years old who received the Ad26.COV2.S COVID-19 vaccine or a placebo. The conserved cysteine and the conserved F or W are not part of the CDR3 here. Fields, in order: V gene, CDR3 protein.

V gene: TRBV19; CDR3 protein: ASSIRGLETQY
V gene: TRBV5-1; CDR3 protein: ASSLAWAWGTEAF
V gene: TRBV11-3; CDR3 protein: ASSLDRDRGFTEAF
V gene: TRBV6-6; CDR3 protein: ASSTTGGNSPLH
V gene: TRBV28; CDR3 protein: ASSPDSYQETQY
V gene: TRBV12-3/TRBV12-4; CDR3 protein: ASGRSNQPQH
V gene: TRBV7-3; CDR3 protein: ASSLGAGGLETQY
V gene: TRBV9; CDR3 protein: ASSVAGQLYTEAF
V gene: TRBV11-3; CDR3 protein: ASSFEGRVINEQY
V gene: TRBV27; CDR3 protein: ASSITGGSSYEQY
V gene: TRBV5-6; CDR3 protein: ASSLWQYNEQF
V gene: TRBV6-1; CDR3 protein: ASSSVDQPQH
V gene: TRBV19; CDR3 protein: ASSPPTGQSLTYEQY
V gene: TRBV2; CDR3 protein: ASRDSHTEAF
V gene: TRBV29-1; CDR3 protein: SVEKGSGELF
V gene: TRBV3-1/TRBV3-2; CDR3 protein: ASSQFGENTEAF
V gene: TRBV2; CDR3 protein: ASSEVGGSGNTIY
V gene: TRBV28; CDR3 protein: ASSREGSHEQY
V gene: TRBV19; CDR3 protein: ASSPPGVEQF
V gene: TRBV10-2; CDR3 protein: ASSEFGQGTSYEQY
V gene: TRBV19; CDR3 protein: ASSRQGVEQY
V gene: TRBV18; CDR3 protein: ASSLGTALFGYGYT
V gene: TRBV6-6; CDR3 protein: ASSARDSTSYEQY
V gene: TRBV5-1; CDR3 protein: ASSLTSGGFDTQY
V gene: TRBV28; CDR3 protein: ASSLQGIGGSNYGYT
V gene: TRBV30; CDR3 protein: AWSVVDEQY
V gene: TRBV7-9; CDR3 protein: ASSLERNSPLH
V gene: TRBV7-3; CDR3 protein: ASRYYRGHGTEAF
V gene: TRBV27; CDR3 protein: ASSSHTSGANVLT
V gene: TRBV23-1; CDR3 protein: ASSKTGVLGYT
V gene: TRBV19; CDR3 protein: ASDRGNYGYT
V gene: TRBV11-3; CDR3 protein: ASSLGYSQSSYEQY
V gene: TRBV20-1; CDR3 protein: SAWGADTQY
V gene: TRBV5-1; CDR3 protein: ASSPDRVNTEAF
V gene: TRBV5-4; CDR3 protein: ASSLDRAKNIQY
V gene: TRBV21-1; CDR3 protein: ASSRDRHPYYGYT
V gene: TRBV5-8; CDR3 protein: ASSSDGAAGANVLT
V gene: TRBV6-4; CDR3 protein: ASSAERTSGGSGANVLT
V gene: TRBV3-1/TRBV3-2; CDR3 protein: ASSPGLAMYQETQY
V gene: TRBV5-1; CDR3 protein: ASTQEVSETQY
V gene: TRBV11-3; CDR3 protein: ASSLDGERGTFGDTQY
V gene: TRBV2; CDR3 protein: ASSAALAGGETQY
V gene: TRBV5-1; CDR3 protein: ASSSTGTGYNSYEQY
V gene: TRBV7-3; CDR3 protein: ASSFRGSSYNEQF
V gene: TRBV2; CDR3 protein: ASRGALAGFTGELF
V gene: TRBV19; CDR3 protein: ASSISSRRGPGELF
V gene: TRBV5-4; CDR3 protein: ASSPRLTSGGASGELF
V gene: TRBV12-5; CDR3 protein: ASADNASDRVWAVDNSPLH
V gene: TRBV2; CDR3 protein: ASRPRQGQNWYEQY
V gene: TRBV29-1; CDR3 protein: SVVAGGTSSYEQY
V gene: TRBV9; CDR3 protein: ASSVISRSSGNTIY
V gene: TRBV6-5; CDR3 protein: ASTSLLRNYGYT
V gene: TRBV14; CDR3 protein: ASSPTPGGYEQY
V gene: TRBV28; CDR3 protein: ASSLGTSSYNEQF